This T cell receptor beta chain stems from a study of Ad26.COV2.S vaccination and SARS-CoV-2 variants. Described treatment: 19 received Ad26.COV2.S at low or high dose, single or two shots; about 5 received placebo; per-sample allocation not given. The samples date from day 63 after the first vaccine or placebo injection. An adult donor aged 18-55 years was enrolled in Boston. Measured with immunoSEQ multiplex PCR; TCRdb has only the in-frame clones, and not every one. The table lists a few hundred thousand clones, 92% of them singletons, with under 2% in the top ten. The sequence was obtained from a person between 18 and 65 years old who received the Ad26.COV2.S COVID-19 vaccine or a placebo. Material: peripheral blood, obtained in a trial of Ad26.COV2.S vaccine versus placebo.

For the CDR3, the DNA is TGTGCCAGCAGCTTAGCAGTAGCGGGGGGGCTTTACGAGCAGTACTTC. Its translation: CASSLAVAGGLYEQYF. This chain links TRBV7-2 with TRBJ2-7; the match to TRBD2 covers 11 bases. The CDR3 runs to 16 residues. Germline CDR1 SGHTA, CDR2 FQGNSA. Losses at the gene ends were 0 bases for V and 4 bases for J; bases not matched to a gene: 5. The entire variable domain, with the rest obtained from reference TRBV7-2 and TRBJ2-7, is as follows: GAGVSQSPSNKVTEKGKDVELRCDPISGHTALYWYRQSLGQGLEFLIYFQGNSAPDKSGLPSDRFSAERTGGSVSTLTIQRTQQEDSAVYLCASSLAVAGGLYEQYFGPGTRLTVT.